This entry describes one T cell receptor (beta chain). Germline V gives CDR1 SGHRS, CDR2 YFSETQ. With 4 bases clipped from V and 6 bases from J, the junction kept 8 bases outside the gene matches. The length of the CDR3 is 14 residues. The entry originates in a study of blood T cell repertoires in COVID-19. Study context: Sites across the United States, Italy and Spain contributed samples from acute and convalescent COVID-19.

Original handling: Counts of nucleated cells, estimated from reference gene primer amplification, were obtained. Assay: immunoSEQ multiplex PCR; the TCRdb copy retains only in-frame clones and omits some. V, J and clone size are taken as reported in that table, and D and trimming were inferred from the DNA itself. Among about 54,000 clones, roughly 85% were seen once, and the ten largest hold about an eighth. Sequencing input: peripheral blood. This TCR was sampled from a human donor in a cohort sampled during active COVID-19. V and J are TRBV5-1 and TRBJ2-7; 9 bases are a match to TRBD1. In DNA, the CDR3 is TGCGCCAGCAGCCCGGGACAGGGTGGCTTCGAGCAGTACTTC. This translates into CASSPGQGGFEQYF.